Here is one T cell receptor beta chain with its context. Some clones are missing from TCRdb's copy, which holds only in-frame ones; the method was immunoSEQ multiplex PCR. The sample contains over 150,000 clones, around 94% of which appear only once. The data originate from a study of control samples from healthy donors and cancer patients. The CDR3 has 13 amino acids. V was shortened by 6 bases and J by 7 bases, with 13 bases between the two germline ends. The source of this sequence is a man aged 60 to 69 with colorectal cancer. What was sequenced was PBMCs. The rearrangement joins TRBV12-3 or TRBV12-4 to TRBJ1-5; possible D gene TRBD1, 5 bases. This CDR3 reads CASSRREGQPQHF. DNA of the CDR3: TGTGCCAGCAGCCGTCGCGAGGGGCAGCCCCAGCATTTT.